This is a list of T cell receptor beta chains from one sample in a study of T cell repertoires in cytomegalovirus infection. These receptors have no known antigen. MiXCR, run by TCRdb on the reads, gives a single entry per CDR3 protein. The sample contains a few hundred thousand distinct CDR3 sequences, 40% of which appear only once. The specimen comprised cultured PBMCs, sampled from culture after CMV antigen stimulation. Every receptor here comes from a human donor in good health (CMV status not recorded). Some clones in this sample may be carry-over from other donors' samples. Each CDR3 is given with its conserved first and last residue. Clone size appears in some rows only: once, few, many, or a class for an expanded clone.

TRBJ1-2,few,TRBV6-4,CASRIDGTSNYGYTF
TRBJ2-7,NA,TRBV27,CASRDPGRSALGEQYF
TRBJ2-7,NA,TRBV7-8,CASSLGWTSGGRSYEQYF
TRBJ2-3,NA,TRBV7-6,CASSRAGGGRDTQYF
TRBJ1-5,few,TRBV6-1,CASSELGREHQPQHF
TRBJ2-7,many,TRBV7-2,CASSLAASGGYEQYF
TRBJ2-2,NA,TRBV4-1,CASSQEDGFGVGELFF
TRBJ2-1,NA,TRBV12-5,CASGFNVVGGQFF
TRBJ1-1,NA,TRBV4-2,CASSEQQGRTEAFF
TRBJ2-7,NA,TRBV20-1,CSAKNTLQPSEQYF
TRBJ1-1,few,TRBV4-2,CASSQVPTAVSDMNTEAFF
TRBJ2-2,many,TRBV7-6,CASSPETGVTGELFF
TRBJ2-1,NA,TRBV4-3,CASSQETRRYNEQFF
TRBJ2-3,once,TRBV6-2/TRBV6-3,CASTDQVALGDTQYF
TRBJ2-1,NA,TRBV4-3,CASSQHERPDNEQFF
TRBJ2-5,NA,TRBV20-1,CSAPDRETQYF
TRBJ2-2,few,TRBV4-1,CASSRTNTGELFF
TRBJ2-7,few,TRBV18,CASSPAQGGYEQYF
TRBJ1-3,NA,TRBV7-3,CASSSSRVRFGNTIYF
TRBJ2-7,once,TRBV10-3,CAISESGGTFEQYF
TRBJ1-5,NA,TRBV12-3/TRBV12-4,CASSFSLSQPQHF
TRBJ2-1,few,TRBV12-3/TRBV12-4,CASSHGDRTYNEQFF
TRBJ1-5,few,TRBV6-6,CASSPGQGGNQPQHF
TRBJ2-1,few,TRBV7-8,CASSSPMGLAGVSSYNEQFF
TRBJ2-7,NA,TRBV12-5,CASGARYEQYF
TRBJ2-1,few,TRBV7-2,CASSLHSGSSYNEQFF
TRBJ2-7,NA,TRBV5-5,CASSQAGPSLEQYF
TRBJ1-1,NA,TRBV12-3/TRBV12-4,CASSTTENTEAFF
TRBJ2-2,few,TRBV7-2,CASSYQGFTGELFF
TRBJ2-3,NA,TRBV2,CASSSGRTGGTDTQYF
TRBJ1-1,few,TRBV6-1,CASGELGTDTEAFF